Below are 15 T cell receptor beta chains sequenced from a single sample in a study of sequential checkpoint blockade in melanoma. TCRdb keeps only in-frame clones here, not all; method: immunoSEQ multiplex PCR. The table has roughly 9,000 clones, 27% seen once. Treatment here: randomized to nivolumab then ipilimumab (arm A) or the reverse (arm B). The source material was tumor tissue (inferred from file names), sampled from a patient given nivolumab and ipilimumab in sequence. The receptors were sampled from a human donor with melanoma.

There are a few counts of this clone. The chain recombines TRBV11-3 with TRBJ2-2, with no clear D. Deletions cut 6 bases from V and 1 base from J, with 9 bases between. The CDR3 spans 14 residues. Germline assignment: CDR1 SGHNT and CDR2 YENEEA. The DNA of the CDR3 is TGTGCCAGCAGTATTTGGGGGAACACCGGGGAGCTGTTTTTT. This sequence encodes CASSIWGNTGELFF.

This clone qualifies as medium-sized. The chain is built from TRBV11-3 and TRBJ1-1; 9 positions agree with TRBD1. The CDR3 is 14 amino acids. V lost 5 bases to trimming and J lost 10 bases; unmatched junction nucleotides: 11. In germline, CDR1 is SGHNT, CDR2 YENEEA. The CDR3 protein is CASSREDRGFIAFF. For the CDR3, the DNA is TGTGCCAGCAGCCGAGAGGACAGGGGATTTATAGCTTTCTTT.

The chain is built from TRBV19 and TRBJ2-1, with 14 bases lining up with TRBD2. The CDR3 is made up of 16 amino acids. In germline, CDR1 is LNHDA, CDR2 SQIVND (reference sequence). J was trimmed by 8 bases and V by 6 bases; bases with no gene match: 9. The CDR3 sequence: CASRNWGLAGADEQFF. In DNA, the CDR3 is TGTGCCAGTAGGAATTGGGGACTAGCGGGGGCGGATGAGCAGTTCTTC.

The chain employs TRBV10-2 and TRBJ2-7, with 8 bases lining up with TRBD1. Germline assignment: CDR1 WSHSY and CDR2 SAAADI. The CDR3 runs to 14 residues. V was clipped by 2 bases and J by 7 bases; unmatched bases: 7. The CDR3 nucleotides read TGCGCCAGCAGTGAGCCAAGGACAGGGTCGGAGCAGTACGTC. Translated: CASSEPRTGSEQYV.

The chain is built from TRBV28 and TRBJ1-6; 9 positions match TRBD1. CDR1 is MDHEN, CDR2 SYDVKM, per germline. The CDR3 sequence is 13 residues long. The J segment lost 9 bases and the V segment lost 10 bases, leaving 7 bases of the junction unmatched. The CDR3 DNA sequence: TGTGCCACCCTTGACAGGGGGTCTTCACCCCTCCACTTT. Its translation is CATLDRGSSPLHF.

The DNA for the CDR3 is TGTGCCAGTAGGGGAGGGGAGTGGGATACGCAGTATTTT. Translation gives CASRGGEWDTQYF. The chain is built from TRBV19 and TRBJ2-3; 7 bases line up with TRBD2. The CDR3 has 13 amino acids. Germline CDR1 is LNHDA and CDR2 is SQIVND (reference sequence). After removal of 6 bases from V and 6 bases from J, the junction contained 6 bases not matched to a gene.

The chain uses TRBV25-1 and TRBJ2-3; the D call may be TRBD1 or TRBD2 (5 bases each). Germline values: CDR1 MGHDK, CDR2 SYGVNS. The CDR3 totals 14 residues. The V end was cut by 7 bases, the J end by 6 bases, with 17 bases between. DNA of the CDR3: TGTGCCAGCAAGTCCCGGGGCAACTCGGATACGCAGTATTTT. Translating it yields CASKSRGNSDTQYF.

This clone has just a few counts. Here the CDR3 DNA reads TGCAGCGTTGAATTAGCGGGGGTTGAAGATACGCAGTATTTT. Protein product: CSVELAGVEDTQYF. V and J are TRBV29-1 and TRBJ2-3, with 9 bases matching TRBD2. The V and J ends lost 2 bases and 5 bases, in that order; junction bases with no gene match: 5. This CDR3 region has 14 residues. The V gene's germline CDR1 is SQVTM and CDR2 ANQGSEA.

The chain couples TRBV5-1 to TRBJ2-6; no clear D gene. Germline CDR1 is SGHRS and CDR2 is YFSETQ. Trimming pared 0 bases from V and 0 bases from J, leaving 10 bases between. The CDR3 has 17 amino acids. Here the CDR3 DNA reads TGCGCCAGCAGCTTGGGAAGTGCTGGCTCTGGGGCCAACGTCCTGACTTTC. This encodes CASSLGSAGSGANVLTF.

As to this clone: The junction departs from germline at one end; a sequencing error may be responsible. The chain combines TRBV18 with TRBJ2-3; D uncertain. The CDR3 runs to 15 residues. Germline V gene data show CDR1 as KGHSH and CDR2 as LQKENI. The CDR3 DNA sequence: TGTGCCAGCTCACCACAACGGATTAGCACGGATACGCAGTATTTT. Translating it yields CASSPQRISTDTQYF.

This rearrangement joins TRBV11-3 to TRBJ2-3; tentative D call: TRBD2 (7 bases). CDR3 length: 16 residues. The germline CDR1 and CDR2 sequences are SGHNT and YENEEA. V shed 5 bases and J shed 0 bases, with 15 bases lying between them. This chain's CDR3 is CASSLGGRESTDTQYF. The CDR3 DNA sequence: TGTGCCAGCAGCCTAGGGGGGCGGGAGAGCACAGATACGCAGTATTTT. Full variable domain (remainder filled in from reference TRBV11-3 and TRBJ2-3): EAGVVQSPRYKIIEKKQPVAFWCNPISGHNTLYWYLQNLGQGPELLIRYENEEAVDDSQLPKDRFSAERLKGVDSTLKIQPAELGDSAVYLCASSLGGRESTDTQYFGPGTRLTVL.

This clone was found many times. The J gene is TRBJ1-2, the V gene TRBV11-3; a possible D gene is TRBD1 (5 bases). The germline gives CDR1 SGHNT, CDR2 YENEEA. V lost 7 bases and J lost 0, with 12 bases in between. The CDR3 runs 14 residues. The CDR3 DNA sequence: TGTGCCAGCACCCGGACACCTACTAACTATGGCTACACCTTC. Its protein product is CASTRTPTNYGYTF.

The CDR3 region has the DNA TGTGCCAGCTCACCCAGGGGGCTGGTCACCGGGGAGCTGTTTTTT. This translates into CASSPRGLVTGELFF. The chain carries TRBV18 and TRBJ2-2, with 8 positions matching TRBD1. Germline assignment: CDR1 KGHSH and CDR2 LQKENI. J lost 4 bases, V lost 3 bases, and 4 bases had no gene match. The CDR3 totals 15 residues.

This clone is judged medium-sized. The chain carries TRBV9 and TRBJ2-5; 7 bases map to TRBD2. J lost 4 bases, V lost 0 bases, and 3 bases had no gene match. The germline CDR1 and CDR2 sequences are SGDLS and YYNGEE. The CDR3 runs to 14 residues. The CDR3 spells CASSVATGGETQYF. CDR3 nucleotide sequence: TGTGCCAGCAGCGTAGCAACGGGGGGAGAGACCCAGTACTTC.

This clone was recorded a few times. The V call is TRBV4-1, the J call TRBJ2-5, with 10 bases matching TRBD1. J gave up 4 bases and V 4 bases, and 6 bases lay outside the gene matches. CDR1 is MGHRA and CDR2 is YSYEKL in the germline V gene. The CDR3 sequence is 15 residues long. The DNA of the CDR3 is TGCGCCAGCAGCCCGGACAGGGGGGGACGAGAGACCCAGTACTTC. Its protein product is CASSPDRGGRETQYF.